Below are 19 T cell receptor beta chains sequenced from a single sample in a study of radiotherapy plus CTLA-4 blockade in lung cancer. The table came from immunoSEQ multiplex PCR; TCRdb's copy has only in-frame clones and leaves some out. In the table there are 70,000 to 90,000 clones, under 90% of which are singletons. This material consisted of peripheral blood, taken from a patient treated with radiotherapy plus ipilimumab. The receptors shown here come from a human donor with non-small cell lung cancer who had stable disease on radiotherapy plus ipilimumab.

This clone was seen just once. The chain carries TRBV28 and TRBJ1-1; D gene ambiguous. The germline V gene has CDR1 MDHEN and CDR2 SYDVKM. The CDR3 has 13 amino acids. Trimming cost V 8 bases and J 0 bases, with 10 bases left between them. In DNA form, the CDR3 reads TGTGCCAGCGCCCGAAATTTGAACACTGAAGCTTTCTTT. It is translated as CASARNLNTEAFF. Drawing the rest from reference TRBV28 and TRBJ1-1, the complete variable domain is DVKVTQSSRYLVKRTGEKVFLECVQDMDHENMFWYRQDPGLGLRLIYFSYDVKMKEKGDIPEGYSVSREKKERFSLILESASTNQTSMYLCASARNLNTEAFFGQGTRLTVV.

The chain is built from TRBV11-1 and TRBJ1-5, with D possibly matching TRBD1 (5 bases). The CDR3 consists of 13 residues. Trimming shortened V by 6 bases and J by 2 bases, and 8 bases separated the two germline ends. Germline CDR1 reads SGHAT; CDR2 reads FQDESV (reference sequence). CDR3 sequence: CASSGDGNQPQHF. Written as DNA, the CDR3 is TGTGCCAGCAGTGGGGACGGCAATCAGCCCCAGCATTTT.

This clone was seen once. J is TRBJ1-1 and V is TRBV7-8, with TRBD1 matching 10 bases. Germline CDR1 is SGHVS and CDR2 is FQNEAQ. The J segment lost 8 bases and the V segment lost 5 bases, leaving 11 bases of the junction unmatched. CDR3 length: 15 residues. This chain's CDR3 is CASSPQTGGPGEAFF. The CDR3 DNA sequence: TGTGCCAGCAGCCCCCAGACAGGGGGCCCTGGGGAAGCTTTCTTT. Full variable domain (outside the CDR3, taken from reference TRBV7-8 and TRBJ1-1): GAGVSQSPRYKVAKRGQDVALRCDPISGHVSLFWYQQALGQGPEFLTYFQNEAQLDKSGLPSDRFFAERPEGSVSTLKIQRTQQEDSAVYLCASSPQTGGPGEAFFGQGTRLTVV.

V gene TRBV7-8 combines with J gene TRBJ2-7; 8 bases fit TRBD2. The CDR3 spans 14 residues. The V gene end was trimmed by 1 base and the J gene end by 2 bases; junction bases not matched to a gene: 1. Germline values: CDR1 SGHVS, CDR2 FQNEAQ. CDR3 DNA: TGTGCCAGCAGCTTAGAAGCGGGGGCCTACGAGCAGTACTTC. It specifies CASSLEAGAYEQYF.

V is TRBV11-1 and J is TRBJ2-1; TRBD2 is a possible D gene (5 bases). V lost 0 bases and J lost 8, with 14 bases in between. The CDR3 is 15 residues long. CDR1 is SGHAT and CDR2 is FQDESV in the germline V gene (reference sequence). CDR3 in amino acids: CASSLAFLSGDEQFF. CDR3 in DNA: TGTGCCAGCAGCTTAGCGTTCCTCTCCGGGGATGAGCAGTTCTTC.

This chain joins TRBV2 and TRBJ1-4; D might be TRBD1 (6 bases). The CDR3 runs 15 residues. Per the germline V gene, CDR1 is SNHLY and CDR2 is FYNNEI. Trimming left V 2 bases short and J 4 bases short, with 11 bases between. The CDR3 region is CASSEFRGFNEKLFF. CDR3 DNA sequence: TGTGCCAGCAGTGAATTCAGGGGTTTTAATGAAAAACTGTTTTTT.

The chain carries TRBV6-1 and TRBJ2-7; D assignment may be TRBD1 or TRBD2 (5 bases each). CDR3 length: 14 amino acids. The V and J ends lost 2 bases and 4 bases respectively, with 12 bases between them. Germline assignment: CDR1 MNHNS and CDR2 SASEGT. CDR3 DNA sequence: TGTGCCAGCAGTGAACGGGGCAGGGCATACGAGCAGTACTTC. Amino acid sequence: CASSERGRAYEQYF.

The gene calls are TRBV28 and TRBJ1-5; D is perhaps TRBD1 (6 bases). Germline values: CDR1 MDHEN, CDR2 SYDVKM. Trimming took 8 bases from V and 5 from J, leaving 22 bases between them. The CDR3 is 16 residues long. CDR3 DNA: TGTGCCAGCGGGGAGTTAGGACAGATAATCTATCAGCCCCAGCATTTT. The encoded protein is CASGELGQIIYQPQHF.

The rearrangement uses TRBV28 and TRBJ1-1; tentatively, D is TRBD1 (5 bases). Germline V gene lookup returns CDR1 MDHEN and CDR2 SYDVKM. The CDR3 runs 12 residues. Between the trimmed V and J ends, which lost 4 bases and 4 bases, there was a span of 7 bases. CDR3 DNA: TGTGCCAGCAGTTGGGGCGGCACTGAAGCTTTCTTT. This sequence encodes CASSWGGTEAFF.

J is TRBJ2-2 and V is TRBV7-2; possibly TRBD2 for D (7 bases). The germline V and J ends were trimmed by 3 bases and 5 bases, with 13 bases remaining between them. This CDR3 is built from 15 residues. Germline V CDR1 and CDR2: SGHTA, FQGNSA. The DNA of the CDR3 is TGTGCCAGCAGCTTCGGGGGGCCGCGTACCGGGGAGCTGTTTTTT. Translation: CASSFGGPRTGELFF.

CDR3 DNA: TGTGCCAGCAGCCTCTCGACCACGGAGACCCAGTACTTC. Amino acids: CASSLSTTETQYF. J is TRBJ2-5 and V is TRBV7-3; D is unclear. CDR1 SGHTA and CDR2 FQGTGA come from the germline V gene. The CDR3 is made up of 13 amino acids. V was pared by 5 bases and J by 5 bases, with 12 bases between.

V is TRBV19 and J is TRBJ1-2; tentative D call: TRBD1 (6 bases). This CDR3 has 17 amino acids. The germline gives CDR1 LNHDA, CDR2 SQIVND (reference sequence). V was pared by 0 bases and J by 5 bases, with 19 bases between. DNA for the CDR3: TGTGCCAGTAGTATAGATGCTGGGGGCCCAGGGTCTTATGGCTACACCTTC. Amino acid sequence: CASSIDAGGPGSYGYTF.

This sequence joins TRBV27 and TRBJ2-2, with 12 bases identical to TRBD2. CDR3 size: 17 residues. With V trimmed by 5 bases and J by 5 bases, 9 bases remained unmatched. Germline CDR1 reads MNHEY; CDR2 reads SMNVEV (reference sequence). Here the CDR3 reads CASSPRLAGVKTGELFF. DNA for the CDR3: TGTGCCAGCAGTCCCAGACTAGCGGGAGTAAAAACCGGGGAGCTGTTTTTT.

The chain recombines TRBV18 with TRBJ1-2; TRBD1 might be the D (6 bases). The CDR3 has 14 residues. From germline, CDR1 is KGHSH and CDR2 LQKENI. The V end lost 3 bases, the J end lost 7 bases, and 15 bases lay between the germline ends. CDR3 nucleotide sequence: TGTGCCAGCTCACCGCCAACAGGGTCGGGTGGCTACACCTTC. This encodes CASSPPTGSGGYTF.

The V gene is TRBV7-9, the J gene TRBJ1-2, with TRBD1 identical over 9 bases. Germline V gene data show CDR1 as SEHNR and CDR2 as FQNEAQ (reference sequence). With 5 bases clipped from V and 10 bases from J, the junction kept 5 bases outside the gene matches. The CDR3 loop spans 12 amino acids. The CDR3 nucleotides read TGTGCCAGCAGCCTACAGGGGGCGGACTACACCTTC. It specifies CASSLQGADYTF.

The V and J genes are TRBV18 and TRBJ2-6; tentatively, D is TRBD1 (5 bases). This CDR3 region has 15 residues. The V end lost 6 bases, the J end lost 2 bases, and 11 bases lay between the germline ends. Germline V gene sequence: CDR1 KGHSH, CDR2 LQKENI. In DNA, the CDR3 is TGTGCCAGCTCGCGCGGACAAGCTGGGGCCAACGTCCTGACTTTC. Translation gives CASSRGQAGANVLTF.

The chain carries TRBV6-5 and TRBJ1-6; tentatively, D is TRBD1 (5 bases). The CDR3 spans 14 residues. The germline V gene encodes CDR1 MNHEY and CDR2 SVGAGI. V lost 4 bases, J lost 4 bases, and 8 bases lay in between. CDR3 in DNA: TGTGCCAGCAGTTCCGGGGGTTATAATTCACCCCTCCACTTT. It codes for CASSSGGYNSPLHF.

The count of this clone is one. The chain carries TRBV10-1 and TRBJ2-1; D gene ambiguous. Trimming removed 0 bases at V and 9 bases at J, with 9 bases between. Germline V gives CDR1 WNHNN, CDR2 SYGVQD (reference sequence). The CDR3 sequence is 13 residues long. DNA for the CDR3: TGCGCCAGCAGTGAGTCGGGCGTCGGTGAGCAGTTCTTC. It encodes CASSESGVGEQFF.

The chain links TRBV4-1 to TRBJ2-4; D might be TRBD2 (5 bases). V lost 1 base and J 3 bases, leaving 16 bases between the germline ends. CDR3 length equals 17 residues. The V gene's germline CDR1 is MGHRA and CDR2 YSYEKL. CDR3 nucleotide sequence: TGCGCCAGCAGCCAAGCTGTCGGTTTCGCGGGCAAAAACATTCAGTACTTC. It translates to CASSQAVGFAGKNIQYF.